Following are 24 T cell receptor beta chains from one sample sequenced in a study of PD-L1 blockade in urothelial cancer. Data came from immunoSEQ multiplex PCR; TCRdb stores just in-frame clones and leaves some out. Of around 22,000 clones detected, around 85% appear once; the ten largest clones hold roughly 3.2%. The sample was PBMCs, taken around atezolizumab (anti-PD-L1) treatment. Every receptor here comes from a man aged 50-60 years with urothelial cancer.

This clone was seen just once. The chain combines TRBV5-4 with TRBJ1-2; D gene uncertain. The germline V and J ends were trimmed by 4 bases and 9 bases, with 19 bases remaining between them. Germline loops: CDR1 SGHNT, CDR2 YYREEE (reference sequence). This CDR3 is built from 14 residues. The CDR3 sequence is CASSLPTVTGSYTF. In DNA form, the CDR3 reads TGTGCCAGCAGCCTACCTACCGTGACCGGGAGCTACACCTTC.

This chain joins TRBV2 and TRBJ1-4, with D unresolved. CDR3 length equals 14 residues. The germline V gene encodes CDR1 SNHLY and CDR2 FYNNEI. V was shortened by 0 bases and J by 7 bases, with 9 bases between the two germline ends. The DNA for the CDR3 is TGTGCCAGCAGTGAAGCGCTGCCGGGTGAAAAACTGTTTTTT. Its protein product is CASSEALPGEKLFF.

J is TRBJ2-3 and V is TRBV9; a possible D gene is TRBD1 (5 bases). Looked up from germline, CDR1 is SGDLS and CDR2 is YYNGEE. V lost 5 bases, J lost 0 bases, and 7 bases lay in between. This CDR3 region has 13 residues. CDR3 region: CASRDRSTDTQYF. In DNA form, the CDR3 reads TGTGCCAGCAGAGACAGAAGCACAGATACGCAGTATTTT.

This clone showed up just a few times. The chain combines TRBV7-3 with TRBJ2-3; no reliable D call. This CDR3 contains 13 residues. The ends were cut back, 1 base at V and 5 bases at J, with 7 bases in the middle. Germline CDR1 reads SGHTA; CDR2 reads FQGTGA. CDR3 in amino acids: CASSLILRDTQYF. CDR3 bases: TGTGCCAGCAGCTTAATTCTCAGAGATACGCAGTATTTT.

The chain employs TRBV11-2 and TRBJ2-1, with 14 bases matching TRBD2. CDR3 size: 16 residues. J was trimmed by 8 bases and V by 2 bases; bases with no gene match: 5. Germline V gives CDR1 SGHAT, CDR2 FQNNGV. The CDR3 is CASSLNPGLAGDEQFF. The CDR3 bases are TGTGCCAGCAGCTTAAACCCGGGACTAGCGGGGGATGAGCAGTTCTTC.

The gene calls are TRBV29-1 and TRBJ2-1; 8 bases agree with TRBD1. V trimming: 5 bases; J trimming: 6 bases; junction bases outside the gene matches: 9. CDR1 and CDR2 (germline): SQVTM, ANQGSEA. The CDR3 is made up of 14 amino acids. The CDR3 sequence is CSVRDRGFSNEQFF. The DNA for the CDR3 is TGCAGCGTTCGTGACAGGGGTTTCTCCAATGAGCAGTTCTTC.

This chain connects TRBV7-9 to TRBJ2-7, with 11 bases fitting TRBD1. The length of the CDR3 is 14 residues. Per germline, CDR1 SEHNR and CDR2 FQNEAQ (reference sequence). Germline trimming cut 5 bases from V and 4 bases from J; bases unmatched to any gene: 4. This CDR3 is CASSADRGLYEQYF. For the CDR3, the DNA is TGTGCCAGCAGCGCGGACAGGGGGCTATACGAGCAGTACTTC. Complete variable domain (other parts from reference TRBV7-9 and TRBJ2-7): DTGVSQNPRHKITKRGQNVTFRCDPISEHNRLYWYRQTLGQGPEFLTYFQNEAQLEKSRLLSDRFSAERPKGSFSTLEIQRTEQGDSAMYLCASSADRGLYEQYFGPGTRLTVT.

CDR3 in DNA: TGTGCCAGCAGTTTAACGGCAGGGGGCGGTCAGCCCCAGCATTTT. Amino acids: CASSLTAGGGQPQHF. V usage is TRBV28 and J usage is TRBJ1-5; 8 bases line up with TRBD1. V dropped 2 bases and J dropped 6; count of bases not matched to a gene: 6. The CDR3 has 15 residues. CDR1 MDHEN and CDR2 SYDVKM come from the germline V gene.

This clone was observed a single time. The chain joins TRBV14 to TRBJ2-7; D might be TRBD2 (6 bases). The CDR3 contains 14 residues. V lost 5 bases and J lost 6, with 17 bases in between. Germline values: CDR1 SGHDN, CDR2 FVKESK. CDR3 nucleotides: TGTGCCAGCAGCTCGGGCGGAGGGAAACCCGAGCAGTACTTC. This encodes CASSSGGGKPEQYF. Full variable domain (remainder filled in from reference TRBV14 and TRBJ2-7): EAGVTQFPSHSVIEKGQTVTLRCDPISGHDNLYWYRRVMGKEIKFLLHFVKESKQDESGMPNNRFLAERTGGTYSTLKVQPAELEDSGVYFCASSSGGGKPEQYFGPGTRLTVT.

J is TRBJ2-3 and V is TRBV30; the D gene is possibly TRBD2 (5 bases). The V end lost 5 bases, the J end lost 3 bases, and 21 bases lay between the germline ends. CDR1 and CDR2 from the germline V gene are GTSNPN and SVGIG (reference sequence). This CDR3 is 16 amino acids long. The CDR3 DNA sequence: TGTGCCTGGGCTAAGGGAGACTTAGTAAGGACAGATACGCAGTATTTT. Protein product: CAWAKGDLVRTDTQYF.

The chain joins TRBV7-9 to TRBJ2-7; 11 nucleotides line up with TRBD1. Germline V gene data show CDR1 as SEHNR and CDR2 as FQNEAQ (reference sequence). The CDR3 has 14 amino acids. The J segment lost 4 bases and the V segment lost 4 bases, leaving 3 bases of the junction unmatched. The CDR3 reads CASSSGQGGYEQYF. The CDR3 nucleotides read TGTGCCAGCAGCTCGGGACAGGGGGGATACGAGCAGTACTTC.

A single count supports this clone. V gene TRBV7-8 combines with J gene TRBJ2-3; D possibly corresponds to TRBD2 (6 bases). Germline V gene sequence: CDR1 SGHVS, CDR2 FQNEAQ. Trimming took off 4 bases at V and 6 bases at J, with 11 bases between the two ends. The length of the CDR3 is 13 residues. The CDR3 DNA reads TGTGCCAGCAGCTCCGGGGACTCTGATACGCAGTATTTT. The encoded protein is CASSSGDSDTQYF.

This chain connects TRBV27 to TRBJ1-2; TRBD1 aligns across 7 bases. The CDR3 length is 16 residues. Germline loops: CDR1 MNHEY, CDR2 SMNVEV (reference sequence). Trimming cost V 10 bases and J 8 bases; bases outside gene matches: 22. CDR3 sequence: CATLGQATARGRGYTF. CDR3 DNA sequence: TGTGCCACCCTAGGACAGGCCACGGCGCGTGGGCGAGGCTACACCTTC.

In DNA form, the CDR3 reads TGTGCCTGGAGTGTAGAGCCCCAGGCAGCTTTCTTT. Amino acid sequence: CAWSVEPQAAFF. The chain recombines TRBV30 with TRBJ1-1; D remains unclear. CDR3 length equals 12 residues. V was clipped by 0 bases and J by 10 bases, with 12 bases between them. The germline V gene has CDR1 GTSNPN and CDR2 SVGIG (reference sequence).

The chain recombines TRBV19 with TRBJ1-2; D is possibly TRBD1 (5 bases). The CDR3 extends over 15 amino acids. Per the germline V gene, CDR1 is LNHDA and CDR2 is SQIVND (reference sequence). V was clipped by 3 bases and J by 4 bases, with 15 bases between them. Written as DNA, the CDR3 is TGTGCCAGTAGTATCGATAGGGGTCTCCTCTATGGCTACACCTTC. Translating it yields CASSIDRGLLYGYTF.

The rearrangement links TRBV7-9 to TRBJ2-3; 8 nucleotides line up with TRBD2. The length of the CDR3 is 12 residues. Germline CDR1 reads SEHNR; CDR2 reads FQNEAQ (reference sequence). V lost 7 bases and J lost 13; bases outside the gene matches: 10. CDR3 amino acids: CASTLIREGKYF. The CDR3, as DNA: TGTGCCAGCACTCTTATCCGGGAGGGCAAGTATTTT.

The chain is built from TRBV19 and TRBJ1-2; D is uncertain. Looked up from germline, CDR1 is LNHDA and CDR2 is SQIVND (reference sequence). The CDR3 is made up of 14 amino acids. The ends were cut back, 2 bases at V and 4 bases at J, with 11 bases in the middle. The CDR3 coding sequence is TGTGCCAGTAGTATACAGTTCCCGCTCTATGGCTACACCTTC. Encoded protein: CASSIQFPLYGYTF.

Only one count was recorded for this clone. The chain is built from TRBV18 and TRBJ2-7, with 12 nucleotides matching TRBD1. V trimming: 6 bases; J trimming: 2 bases; junction bases outside the gene matches: 2. The CDR3 totals 14 residues. CDR1 and CDR2 (germline): KGHSH, LQKENI. The CDR3 DNA reads TGTGCCAGCTCGCGGGACAGGGGGCCCTACGAGCAGTACTTC. Encoded protein: CASSRDRGPYEQYF.

The J gene is TRBJ2-3, the V gene TRBV29-1; D unresolved. Trimming left V 1 base short and J 0 bases short, with 8 bases between. The CDR3 is made up of 14 amino acids. The germline CDR1 and CDR2 sequences are SQVTM and ANQGSEA. CDR3 coding DNA: TGCAGCGTTGAAGCTATTACTAGCACAGATACGCAGTATTTT. Its protein is CSVEAITSTDTQYF.

This clone appeared a single time. CDR3 sequence: CASSYPRQGTEAFF. The CDR3 DNA reads as TGTGCCAGCAGTTACCCCCGTCAGGGCACTGAAGCTTTCTTT. V gene TRBV6-6 combines with J gene TRBJ1-1, with D possibly matching TRBD1 (5 bases). V lost 2 bases and J lost 4, with 11 bases in between. The germline V gene encodes CDR1 MNHNY and CDR2 SVGAGI (reference sequence). The CDR3 has 14 amino acids.

This chain uses TRBV18 with TRBJ2-3; D is undetermined. Germline CDR1 reads KGHSH; CDR2 reads LQKENI. V was trimmed by 3 bases and J by 0 bases, leaving 4 bases between them. The CDR3 is 13 amino acids. CDR3 protein: CASSPLSTDTQYF. The CDR3, as DNA: TGTGCCAGCTCACCCCTTAGCACAGATACGCAGTATTTT.

In this sample, this clone turned up once. This rearrangement joins TRBV19 to TRBJ1-1; D ambiguous. The V end was cut by 2 bases, the J end by 4 bases, with 32 bases between. Germline V gene data show CDR1 as LNHDA and CDR2 as SQIVND (reference sequence). This CDR3 is built from 21 residues. CDR3 amino acids: CASSIPLSSLDSGGAVTEAFF. Here the CDR3 DNA reads TGTGCCAGTAGTATACCCCTATCTTCCTTGGATTCCGGTGGAGCGGTCACTGAAGCTTTCTTT.

This chain links TRBV19 with TRBJ1-2; tentatively, D is TRBD1 (5 bases). The CDR3 runs to 14 residues. V lost 5 bases to trimming and J lost 6 bases, with 16 bases between them. Germline CDR1 LNHDA, CDR2 SQIVND (reference sequence). CDR3 DNA: TGTGCCAGTAGTCCTTATCGGAGGGGTGATGGCTACACCTTC. Translation gives CASSPYRRGDGYTF.

The gene calls are TRBV27 and TRBJ1-1, with D possibly matching TRBD1 (5 bases). Germline CDR1 reads MNHEY; CDR2 reads SMNVEV (reference sequence). V dropped 4 bases and J dropped 5 bases, with 20 bases sitting between them. CDR3 size: 16 residues. The CDR3 DNA follows: TGTGCCAGCAGTTCCCTTGGTGGAGGGGTGGGGACTGAAGCTTTCTTT. The encoded protein is CASSSLGGGVGTEAFF.